This T cell receptor beta chain derives from a study of blood T cell repertoires in COVID-19. The overall study: Sites in the United States, Italy and Spain provided acute and convalescent COVID-19 samples. PBMCs, B-cell-depleted T cells, or T cells provided the cDNA or gDNA that made up the material.

V dropped 7 bases and J dropped 0 bases, with 13 bases sitting between them. Germline-derived CDR1 and CDR2 are MNHEY and SVGAGI. The CDR3 contains 14 residues. In the study's own analysis: It was from reference gene primer amplification that nucleated cell counts were estimated. Clones were sequenced by immunoSEQ multiplex PCR, and TCRdb holds only the in-frame ones, with some missing. D and trimming were read from the DNA, whereas the V and J calls and clone size are those reported in that table. The sample carries over 14,000 clones, around 88% recorded once. This chain connects TRBV6-5 to TRBJ2-7; D remains ambiguous. The receptor was derived from a human donor in a cohort sampled during active COVID-19. What was sequenced was peripheral blood. The CDR3 nucleotides read TGTGCCAGCATTGGTTATGAGTTCTCCTACGAGCAGTACTTC. This codes for CASIGYEFSYEQYF.